The 27 T cell receptor beta chains reported below all come from one sample, sequenced in a study of blood T cell repertoires in COVID-19. Sequenced by immunoSEQ multiplex PCR; TCRdb stores in-frame clones only, minus some. Seen here are roughly 310,000 clones, over 75% observed once, and the top ten hold roughly 8.9%. Sequencing input: PBMCs or T cells enriched from blood (not recorded which). The receptors stem from a woman aged 40 to 50 who had recovered from COVID-19.

The CDR3 region is CASSAVTGVGEKLFF. CDR3 sequence (DNA): TGTGCCAGTAGTGCCGTGACAGGGGTTGGTGAAAAACTGTTTTTT. The chain has TRBV19 and TRBJ1-4, with 8 bases identical to TRBD1. The germline V gene has CDR1 LNHDA and CDR2 SQIVND (reference sequence). Trimming took 5 bases from V and 7 from J; bases not matched to a gene: 9. CDR3 length equals 15 residues.

The CDR3 sequence: CASSDRGEAFF. DNA of the CDR3: TGTGCCAGTTCTGACAGGGGAGAAGCTTTCTTT. The chain couples TRBV19 to TRBJ1-1; 8 bases fit TRBD1. Trimming removed 8 bases from V and 8 bases from J; junction bases left unmatched: 4. Per the germline V gene, CDR1 is LNHDA and CDR2 is SQIVND (reference sequence). The CDR3 runs 11 residues. Based on the CDR3 plus reference TRBV19 and TRBJ1-1, the full variable domain is DGGITQSPKYLFRKEGQNVTLSCEQNLNHDAMYWYRQDPGQGLRLIYYSQIVNDFQKGDIAEGYSVSREKKESFPLTVTSAQKNPTAFYLCASSDRGEAFFGQGTRLTVV.

The J gene is TRBJ2-7, the V gene TRBV7-6; 7 nucleotides align to TRBD1. V gave up 5 bases and J gave up 0 bases; unmatched junction bases: 4. Germline V CDR1 and CDR2: SGHVS, FNYEAQ. The CDR3 length is 14 residues. The CDR3 spells CASSPWDSSYEQYF. DNA of the CDR3: TGTGCCAGCAGCCCGTGGGACAGCTCCTACGAGCAGTACTTC.

V usage is TRBV27 and J usage is TRBJ1-4; 8 positions agree with TRBD1. Germline CDR1 reads MNHEY; CDR2 reads SMNVEV (reference sequence). V lost 3 bases and J lost 0; bases outside the gene matches: 6. The CDR3 has 17 amino acids. CDR3 nucleotides: TGTGCCAGCAGTTTTGGGCAGGGGGCAGCAACTAATGAAAAACTGTTTTTT. It specifies CASSFGQGAATNEKLFF. The variable domain in full, completed from reference TRBV27 and TRBJ1-4, reads EAQVTQNPRYLITVTGKKLTVTCSQNMNHEYMSWYRQDPGLGLRQIYYSMNVEVTDKGDVPEGYKVSRKEKRNFPLILESPSPNQTSLYFCASSFGQGAATNEKLFFGSGTQLSVL.

The rearrangement uses TRBV30 and TRBJ2-7; D remains ambiguous. The ends were cut back, 0 bases at V and 2 bases at J, with 8 bases in the middle. This CDR3 comprises 13 residues. CDR1 is GTSNPN and CDR2 is SVGIG in the germline V gene (reference sequence). The CDR3 loop is CAWSVSATYEQYF. In nucleotides, the CDR3 is TGTGCCTGGAGTGTGTCCGCTACCTACGAGCAGTACTTC.

This clone was counted once. The chain has TRBV10-3 and TRBJ2-5; D is unresolved. The CDR3 totals 10 residues. V lost 8 bases to trimming and J lost 3 bases, with 4 bases between them. Germline V gene sequence: CDR1 ENHRY, CDR2 SYGVKD. Here the CDR3 reads CAIGEETQYF. The DNA for the CDR3 is TGTGCCATCGGAGAAGAGACCCAGTACTTC.

The chain uses TRBV4-3 and TRBJ1-1, with TRBD1 identical over 7 bases. V was clipped by 1 base and J by 1 base; unmatched bases: 3. CDR1 LGHNA and CDR2 YSLEER come from the germline V gene. CDR3 length: 15 amino acids. This CDR3 reads CASSQGGQQNTEAFF. The CDR3 nucleotides are TGCGCCAGCAGCCAAGGGGGACAGCAGAACACTGAAGCTTTCTTT.

The V gene is TRBV7-9, the J gene TRBJ2-7; 8 bases fit TRBD2. Germline V lookup: CDR1 SEHNR, CDR2 FQNEAQ (reference sequence). There are 17 residues in the CDR3. The J segment lost 1 base and the V segment lost 6 bases, leaving 14 bases of the junction unmatched. The CDR3 bases are TGTGCCAGCAGTTACCGCCCAGGGACTAGTTTATCCTACGAGCAGTACTTC. Protein product: CASSYRPGTSLSYEQYF.

The rearrangement links TRBV2 to TRBJ1-4; 11 nucleotides agree with TRBD1. J gave up 6 bases and V 7 bases, and 7 bases lay outside the gene matches. The CDR3 loop spans 15 amino acids. Germline V gene lookup returns CDR1 SNHLY and CDR2 FYNNEI. The CDR3 DNA reads TGTGCCAGCAATAAAGGACAGGGGGCGTATGAAAAACTGTTTTTT. Residues: CASNKGQGAYEKLFF.

The chain joins TRBV27 to TRBJ2-3; D gene uncertain. The CDR3 extends over 14 amino acids. CDR1 MNHEY and CDR2 SMNVEV come from the germline V gene (reference sequence). V lost 2 bases and J lost 3, with 9 bases in between. The CDR3 sequence is CASSLSADTDTQYF. The CDR3 DNA follows: TGTGCCAGCAGTTTAAGCGCAGATACAGATACGCAGTATTTT.

This clone was seen a single time. This rearrangement joins TRBV5-1 to TRBJ1-1; unclear D gene. V was clipped by 4 bases and J by 3 bases, with 16 bases between them. Germline-derived CDR1 and CDR2 are SGHRS and YFSETQ. This CDR3 spans 15 amino acids. In DNA, the CDR3 is TGCGCCAGCAGCCCGGGGTGGTACAGTCACACTGAAGCTTTCTTT. This encodes CASSPGWYSHTEAFF. The full variable domain, rest sourced from reference TRBV5-1 and TRBJ1-1, is KAGVTQTPRYLIKTRGQQVTLSCSPISGHRSVSWYQQTPGQGLQFLFEYFSETQRNKGNFPGRFSGRQFSNSRSEMNVSTLELGDSALYLCASSPGWYSHTEAFFGQGTRLTVV.

The chain links TRBV6-2 or TRBV6-3 to TRBJ2-7; possible D gene TRBD1, 5 bases. CDR3 length: 12 residues. Trimming removed 6 bases from V and 3 bases from J, with 9 bases in between. Germline V gene lookup returns CDR1 MNHEY and CDR2 SVGEGT. In DNA form, the CDR3 reads TGTGCCAGCAGCGCCCAGGGCTACGAGCAGTACTTC. Translated: CASSAQGYEQYF.

Here the CDR3 reads CASSSPGLAVTDTQYF. The CDR3 DNA reads as TGTGCCAGCAGCTCCCCGGGACTAGCGGTCACAGATACGCAGTATTTT. The chain joins TRBV7-9 to TRBJ2-3; 11 nucleotides agree with TRBD2. Germline values: CDR1 SEHNR, CDR2 FQNEAQ (reference sequence). CDR3 length equals 16 residues. The ends lost 4 bases at V and 2 bases at J; junction bases unmatched: 5.

This clone was seen once. The chain recombines TRBV15 with TRBJ2-2; D is ambiguous. V lost 1 base, J lost 2 bases, and 11 bases lay in between. Germline V CDR1 and CDR2: LNHNV, YYDKDF (reference sequence). This CDR3 region has 16 residues. The CDR3 protein is CATSRVGGFNTGELFF. The CDR3, as DNA: TGTGCCACCAGCAGAGTTGGCGGCTTCAACACCGGGGAGCTGTTTTTT. The full variable domain, its missing parts supplied by reference TRBV15 and TRBJ2-2, is DAMVIQNPRYQVTQFGKPVTLSCSQTLNHNVMYWYQQKSSQAPKLLFHYYDKDFNNEADTPDNFQSRRPNTSFCFLDIRSPGLGDTAMYLCATSRVGGFNTGELFFGEGSRLTVL.

The chain combines TRBV5-1 with TRBJ2-1; TRBD1 matches at 8 bases. The trim removed 6 bases at V and 2 bases at J, leaving 7 bases unmatched. The V gene's germline CDR1 is SGHRS and CDR2 YFSETQ. The CDR3 length is 15 residues. CDR3 bases: TGCGCCAGCAAAAGTGGACAGGGCACCTACAATGAGCAGTTCTTC. Its protein product is CASKSGQGTYNEQFF.

J is TRBJ2-5 and V is TRBV5-1, with 7 bases aligning to TRBD2. Germline lookup yields CDR1 SGHRS and CDR2 YFSETQ. This CDR3 has 14 amino acids. Unmatched junction bases numbered 7, after V lost 5 bases and J lost 3 bases. CDR3 protein: CASRVLASEETQYF. For the CDR3, the DNA is TGCGCCAGCAGGGTACTAGCGTCAGAAGAGACCCAGTACTTC.

The CDR3 region has the DNA TGTGCCAGCAGCTTGACTAGCGGAGCTCTCACAGATACGCAGTATTTT. Translating gives CASSLTSGALTDTQYF. The chain recombines TRBV11-2 with TRBJ2-3; 9 bases agree with TRBD2. Germline assignment: CDR1 SGHAT and CDR2 FQNNGV. CDR3 length: 16 residues. V was clipped by 3 bases and J by 2 bases; unmatched bases: 6.

DNA of the CDR3: TGTGCCAGCTCACCACCTAACTCCCTCACAGATACGCAGTATTTT. It yields the protein CASSPPNSLTDTQYF. J is TRBJ2-3 and V is TRBV18; D unresolved. The CDR3 consists of 15 residues. The germline V gene encodes CDR1 KGHSH and CDR2 LQKENI. Trimming pared 0 bases from V and 2 bases from J, leaving 9 bases between.

Here the CDR3 reads CASSTGAWGTEAFF. CDR3 bases: TGTGCCAGCAGTACAGGGGCCTGGGGCACTGAAGCTTTCTTT. This chain links TRBV2 with TRBJ1-1; 7 bases agree with TRBD1. J was trimmed by 4 bases and V by 5 bases; bases with no gene match: 7. Per germline, CDR1 SNHLY and CDR2 FYNNEI. The CDR3 contains 14 residues.

Points on this clone: Compared with germline, one end of the junction differs, possibly owing to a read error. V and J are TRBV7-7 and TRBJ2-7; 9 bases are shared with TRBD1. The CDR3 is 15 residues long. Germline CDR1 and CDR2: SSHAT and FNYEAQ (reference sequence). CDR3 nucleotide sequence: TGTGCTAGCAGCTCGGGACAGGGTGTGGACTACGAGCAGTACTTC. It is translated as CASSSGQGVDYEQYF.

The sample holds one count of this clone. V is TRBV7-8 and J is TRBJ1-1, with D uncertain. Germline-derived CDR1 and CDR2 are SGHVS and FQNEAQ. CDR3 size: 16 residues. V shed 1 base and J shed 1 base, with 13 bases lying between them. CDR3 in amino acids: CASSLVAQNGNTEAFF. As DNA, the CDR3 is TGTGCCAGCAGCTTAGTAGCTCAAAACGGGAACACTGAAGCTTTCTTT.

The V and J genes are TRBV30 and TRBJ1-6; possibly TRBD1 for D (6 bases). CDR3 length: 15 residues. Germline CDR1 is GTSNPN and CDR2 is SVGIG (reference sequence). Deletions cut 1 base from V and 0 bases from J, with 7 bases between. The CDR3 DNA follows: TGTGCCTGGAGTGCCAGGGGCTCCTATAATTCACCCCTCCACTTT. Its protein product is CAWSARGSYNSPLHF.

The count of this clone is one. The V and J genes are TRBV9 and TRBJ2-1, with TRBD2 identical over 9 bases. The CDR3 covers 12 residues. Trimming removed 5 bases from V and 7 bases from J; junction bases left unmatched: 1. Germline CDR1 SGDLS, CDR2 YYNGEE. DNA of the CDR3: TGTGCCAGCAGAGGACTAGCGAATGAGCAGTTCTTC. Translated: CASRGLANEQFF.

The chain has TRBV2 and TRBJ1-3, with TRBD1 as a possible D gene (5 bases). The ends were cut back, 3 bases at V and 10 bases at J, with 13 bases in the middle. This CDR3 has 13 amino acids. Germline lookup yields CDR1 SNHLY and CDR2 FYNNEI. In DNA form, the CDR3 reads TGTGCCAGCAGTGAGGCGGGACTTCAGACCATATATTTT. This codes for CASSEAGLQTIYF.

This clone showed up just once. The chain combines TRBV19 with TRBJ1-1, with unresolved D. Trimming left V 0 bases short and J 4 bases short, with 9 bases between. CDR3 length: 14 residues. In germline, CDR1 is LNHDA, CDR2 SQIVND (reference sequence). CDR3 DNA: TGTGCCAGTAGTATAGAGGGAGGGAGCACTGAAGCTTTCTTT. Residues: CASSIEGGSTEAFF.

The CDR3 loop reads CASSGRVGGNTIYF. CDR3 DNA: TGTGCCAGCAGTGGTCGGGTGGGAGGGAACACCATATATTTT. The chain employs TRBV27 and TRBJ1-3, with D hard to call. Trimming stripped 5 bases from V and 7 bases from J, with 15 bases between. Germline V gives CDR1 MNHEY, CDR2 SMNVEV (reference sequence). CDR3 length: 14 amino acids.

V usage is TRBV19 and J usage is TRBJ1-3; no reliable D call. Between the trimmed V and J ends, which lost 5 bases and 2 bases, there was a span of 16 bases. Looked up from germline, CDR1 is LNHDA and CDR2 is SQIVND (reference sequence). The CDR3 has 16 amino acids. CDR3 nucleotides: TGTGCCAGTAGTCCAGAGGTCGGCTCTGCTGGAAACACCATATATTTT. This sequence encodes CASSPEVGSAGNTIYF.